A single sample is the source of the 14 T cell receptor beta chains below, sequenced in a study of beta chain features in type 1 diabetes. Expressed TCRB transcripts were sequenced after all isolated RNA was converted to cDNA. Method: immunoSEQ multiplex PCR; TCRdb's copy keeps in-frame clones and lacks some. The table shows 400,000 to 550,000 clones, with about 10% occurring only once. What was sequenced was naive CD4+ T cells from blood. The receptors shown here come from a young woman in good health.

This chain connects TRBV18 to TRBJ2-7; D unclear. CDR3 length equals 12 residues. In germline, CDR1 is KGHSH, CDR2 LQKENI. V lost 3 bases and J lost 1, with 4 bases in between. The chain's CDR3 is CASSPTSYEQYV. CDR3 coding DNA: TGTGCCAGCTCACCCACATCCTACGAGCAGTACGTC.

This chain links TRBV5-6 with TRBJ2-3; D unresolved. V was pared by 5 bases and J by 2 bases, with 15 bases between. Germline V gene lookup returns CDR1 SGHDT and CDR2 YYEEEE. There are 15 residues in the CDR3. The CDR3 nucleotides are TGTGCCAGCAGACATCTCTTAAGATTCACAGATACGCAGTATTTT. It specifies CASRHLLRFTDTQYF.

This clone was counted a few times. V is TRBV10-3 and J is TRBJ2-7, with a possible D match to TRBD2 (6 bases). The V end was cut by 4 bases, the J end by 3 bases, with 10 bases between. The CDR3 length is 13 residues. CDR1 is ENHRY and CDR2 is SYGVKD in the germline V gene. Written as DNA, the CDR3 is TGTGCCATCAGTGGGGACTCACACTACGAGCAGTACTTC. Protein sequence: CAISGDSHYEQYF.

This clone was counted a few times. J is TRBJ1-1 and V is TRBV7-9; D is perhaps TRBD1 (6 bases). Looked up from germline, CDR1 is SEHNR and CDR2 is FQNEAQ (reference sequence). The V end was cut by 3 bases, the J end by 8 bases, with 10 bases between. There are 12 residues in the CDR3. CDR3 coding DNA: TGTGCCAGCAGCTTGATGGGGGCAGAAGCTTTCTTT. It is translated as CASSLMGAEAFF.

There are a few counts of this clone. The chain has TRBV23-1 and TRBJ1-1; the D is unclear. TRBV23-1 is designated an ORF whose function remains uncertain. V lost 4 bases and J lost 1, with 10 bases in between. This CDR3 has 14 residues. CDR3 protein: CASSRGSTNTEAFF. The CDR3 DNA reads as TGCGCCAGCAGTCGTGGCAGTACGAACACTGAAGCTTTCTTT.

This clone was picked up a small number of times. The rearrangement uses TRBV27 and TRBJ2-5; 9 positions match TRBD1. The CDR3 consists of 18 residues. Germline CDR1 is MNHEY and CDR2 is SMNVEV (reference sequence). V lost 5 bases to trimming and J lost 4 bases; unmatched junction nucleotides: 17. CDR3 protein: CASSAPGQGGLQGETQYF. As DNA, the CDR3 is TGTGCCAGCAGTGCCCCGGGACAGGGAGGTTTACAGGGAGAGACCCAGTACTTC.

The sample holds a few counts of this clone. The chain uses TRBV10-3 and TRBJ2-7, with D possibly TRBD2 on 6 matching bases. Looked up from germline, CDR1 is ENHRY and CDR2 is SYGVKD. The V and J ends lost 6 bases and 2 bases respectively, with 14 bases between them. This CDR3 has 14 residues. CDR3 DNA: TGTGCCATCAGGGGACTCTCATCAACCTACGAGCAGTACTTC. Protein sequence: CAIRGLSSTYEQYF.

This rearrangement joins TRBV5-1 to TRBJ2-3; D perhaps matches TRBD2 (5 bases). Germline V CDR1 and CDR2: SGHRS, YFSETQ. CDR3 size: 16 residues. The V end lost 4 bases, the J end lost 4 bases, and 19 bases lay between the germline ends. The CDR3 nucleotides read TGCGCCAGCAGCCCTCCGGGCGCCAGCGGCGCAGATACGCAGTATTTT. Amino acids: CASSPPGASGADTQYF.

In its sample, this clone was seen a few times. The chain joins TRBV7-8 to TRBJ2-1; a possible D gene is TRBD1 (5 bases). CDR1 is SGHVS and CDR2 is FQNEAQ in the germline V gene. Trimming removed 5 bases at V and 8 bases at J, with 13 bases between. The CDR3 runs to 13 residues. The CDR3 region has the DNA TGTGCCAGCAGCCGTGGACACCCCGATGAGCAGTTCTTC. It translates to CASSRGHPDEQFF.

This sequence joins TRBV7-2 and TRBJ2-3; D gene ambiguous. Germline CDR1 reads SGHTA; CDR2 reads FQGNSA. CDR3 length: 14 residues. V was clipped by 4 bases and J by 2 bases, with 10 bases between them. The CDR3 reads CASSSYAATDTQYF. The CDR3 DNA follows: TGTGCCAGCAGCTCTTACGCCGCCACAGATACGCAGTATTTT.

This clone was seen more than once but under ten times. This rearrangement joins TRBV25-1 to TRBJ2-2, with D maybe TRBD1 (6 bases). Germline V gives CDR1 MGHDK, CDR2 SYGVNS. The CDR3 runs 16 residues. Between the trimmed V and J ends, which lost 2 bases and 4 bases, there was a span of 14 bases. Here the CDR3 DNA reads TGTGCCAGCAGTGAAGGGGGCGGACAAGCCACCGGGGAGCTGTTTTTT. Translated, it gives CASSEGGGQATGELFF.

This chain joins TRBV27 and TRBJ2-7; a possible D gene is TRBD1 (6 bases). Germline assignment: CDR1 MNHEY and CDR2 SMNVEV (reference sequence). This CDR3 has 15 amino acids. V was cut by 5 bases and J by 2 bases, with 16 bases left in between. As DNA, the CDR3 is TGTGCCAGCAGTCCAAGACAGGCCCAAACCTACGAGCAGTACTTC. This sequence encodes CASSPRQAQTYEQYF.

The V and J genes are TRBV11-2 and TRBJ2-7; TRBD2 aligns across 9 bases. Germline values: CDR1 SGHAT, CDR2 FQNNGV. The CDR3 extends over 15 amino acids. Trimming cost V 5 bases and J 4 bases; bases outside gene matches: 9. The DNA for the CDR3 is TGTGCCAGCAGCCAGTCCGGCGGGAGGGGGTACGAGCAGTACTTC. As protein: CASSQSGGRGYEQYF.

This clone was counted between two and nine times. The chain combines TRBV5-1 with TRBJ2-3, with D uncertain. The CDR3 spans 14 residues. Germline CDR1 is SGHRS and CDR2 is YFSETQ. V lost 2 bases and J lost 3, with 10 bases in between. The CDR3 region has the DNA TGCGCCAGCAGCTTTATCCGGGCGACAGATACGCAGTATTTT. It encodes CASSFIRATDTQYF.